These 18 T cell receptor beta chains originate from one sample sequenced in a study of T cells in Graves' hyperthyroidism and ophthalmopathy. The investigators amplified TCR beta CDR3 regions from RNA transcripts. First-round RT-PCR of the TCR CDR3 relied on the HTBI primer set. TCRdb independently ran MiXCR on the multiplex PCR reads; one entry per CDR3 protein. The table includes about 520,000 distinct CDR3 sequences, approximately 25% detected once. Sample: blood. These receptors all come from a woman in her 30s with Graves' ophthalmopathy.

This clonotype has a count of ten or more. The gene calls are TRBV7-3 and TRBJ2-5; D unclear. Germline V gene sequence: CDR1 SGHTA, CDR2 FQGTGA. V shed 1 base and J shed 7 bases, with 16 bases lying between them. The CDR3 runs 15 residues. Written as DNA, the CDR3 is TGTGCCAGCAGCTTAATCTTCGGGCCGTGGAGGACCCAGTACTTC. It codes for CASSLIFGPWRTQYF. The whole variable domain, remainder taken from reference TRBV7-3 and TRBJ2-5, is GAGVSQTPSNKVTEKGKYVELRCDPISGHTALYWYRQSLGQGPEFLIYFQGTGAADDSGLPNDRFFAVRPEGSVSTLKIQRTERGDSAVYLCASSLIFGPWRTQYFGPGTRLLVL.

This clonotype was seen at least ten times. This sequence joins TRBV19 and TRBJ1-1, with no clear D. V lost 1 base and J lost 10, with 16 bases in between. This CDR3 has 14 amino acids. CDR1 and CDR2 (germline): LNHDA, SQIVND (reference sequence). CDR3 residues: CASSIGRAAVGAFF. The CDR3 region has the DNA TGTGCCAGTAGTATAGGACGGGCCGCGGTGGGAGCTTTCTTT.

This clonotype appeared many times. CDR3: CASSPPFDTGELFF. DNA of the CDR3: TGTGCCAGCTCACCTCCCTTCGACACCGGGGAGCTGTTTTTT. V gene TRBV18 combines with J gene TRBJ2-2; D is undetermined. V lost 3 bases to trimming and J lost 3 bases, with 8 bases between them. Germline lookup yields CDR1 KGHSH and CDR2 LQKENI. The CDR3 loop spans 14 amino acids.

The rearrangement joins TRBV7-6 to TRBJ2-7; 10 nucleotides line up with TRBD2. V shed 4 bases and J 7 bases; nucleotides not matched to a gene: 10. The CDR3 has 15 amino acids. Per germline, CDR1 SGHVS and CDR2 FNYEAQ. The CDR3 DNA sequence: TGTGCCAGCAGCTCCAGGACTAGCGGACAAGGGGAGCAGTACTTC. Translating it yields CASSSRTSGQGEQYF.

V is TRBV6-2 or TRBV6-3 and J is TRBJ1-1, with 12 bases aligning to TRBD1. Germline values: CDR1 MNHEY, CDR2 SVGEGT. This CDR3 spans 18 amino acids. J was trimmed by 8 bases and V by 6 bases; bases with no gene match: 19. The CDR3 DNA is TGTGCCAGCAGGCCGGGACAGGGGGCGCTTCGTCCAGACCCAGAAGCTTTCTTT. It yields the protein CASRPGQGALRPDPEAFF.

This clonotype was seen at least ten times. The V and J genes are TRBV15 and TRBJ2-7; 9 bases agree with TRBD1. J was trimmed by 5 bases and V by 0 bases; bases with no gene match: 11. Germline assignment: CDR1 LNHNV and CDR2 YYDKDF (reference sequence). The CDR3 runs to 17 residues. The CDR3 sequence: CATSRDPPGTGIDEQYF. The CDR3 bases are TGTGCCACCAGCAGAGATCCCCCCGGGACAGGGATCGACGAGCAGTACTTC.

About this clonotype: The junction differs from germline at one of its ends, possibly a read error. J is TRBJ1-2 and V is TRBV24-1; TRBD1 matches 8 bases. Germline CDR1 is KGHDR and CDR2 is SFDVKD. CDR3 length: 14 amino acids. The CDR3 sequence: CATSDTRQGTGYRF. DNA for the CDR3: TGTGCCACCAGTGATACCCGACAGGGGACTGGCTACAGGTTC.

At least ten counts were recorded for this clonotype. The CDR3 region has the DNA TGTGCCAGCAGCCTCCACACCGGGACAGGGGTTAGGCAGCCCCAGCATTTT. This sequence encodes CASSLHTGTGVRQPQHF. The J gene is TRBJ1-5, the V gene TRBV28; TRBD1 matches at 10 bases. CDR3 length: 17 residues. J was trimmed by 7 bases and V by 6 bases; bases with no gene match: 15. Germline V gene lookup returns CDR1 MDHEN and CDR2 SYDVKM.

This chain links TRBV12-3 or TRBV12-4 with TRBJ1-5, with D maybe TRBD1 (5 bases). There are 13 residues in the CDR3. The V and J ends lost 5 bases and 6 bases respectively, with 11 bases between them. CDR3 DNA: TGTGCCAGCAGTAGGGACGGCCGTCAGCCCCAGCATTTT. Its protein is CASSRDGRQPQHF.

The rearrangement joins TRBV10-2 to TRBJ2-2; 9 bases match TRBD2. Germline V gives CDR1 WSHSY, CDR2 SAAADI. With 3 bases clipped from V and 5 bases from J, the junction kept 13 bases outside the gene matches. This CDR3 spans 18 amino acids. The CDR3 here is CASSDAGLAVLRTGELFF. CDR3 DNA: TGCGCCAGCAGTGACGCGGGACTAGCTGTCTTGAGGACCGGGGAGCTGTTTTTT.

The rearrangement links TRBV2 to TRBJ2-2; D gene uncertain. The germline V and J ends were trimmed by 7 bases and 1 base, with 10 bases remaining between them. This CDR3 has 14 amino acids. From germline, CDR1 is SNHLY and CDR2 FYNNEI. Written as DNA, the CDR3 is TGTGCCAGCACTTCGCGTCGGAACACCGGGGAGCTGTTTTTT. It is translated as CASTSRRNTGELFF.

This chain joins TRBV12-3 or TRBV12-4 and TRBJ2-7, with D possibly being TRBD2 (5 bases). This CDR3 is 12 amino acids long. Trimming pared 5 bases from V and 4 bases from J, leaving 9 bases between. The CDR3 spells CASSRRVYEQYF. In DNA form, the CDR3 reads TGTGCCAGCAGTAGGCGGGTTTACGAGCAGTACTTC.

The chain uses TRBV28 and TRBJ1-6; the D gene is possibly TRBD1 (5 bases). The CDR3 runs to 12 residues. The germline V and J ends were trimmed by 8 bases and 9 bases, with 11 bases remaining between them. Germline values: CDR1 MDHEN, CDR2 SYDVKM. CDR3 protein: CASAEQASPLHF. CDR3 DNA sequence: TGTGCCAGCGCCGAACAGGCTTCACCCCTCCACTTT.

The table lists this clonotype with many counts. V gene TRBV12-3 or TRBV12-4 combines with J gene TRBJ2-7; 7 bases are a match to TRBD1. The length of the CDR3 is 14 residues. The trim removed 4 bases at V and 3 bases at J, leaving 6 bases unmatched. In DNA, the CDR3 is TGTGCCAGCAGTTCTTGGGACAGCATCTACGAGCAGTACTTC. Its translation is CASSSWDSIYEQYF.

As regards this clonotype: This may be a read error, as it is one base from a much larger clone. Here the CDR3 DNA reads TGCGCCAGCAGCGCAACCGAGACGTACCACTACGAGCAGTACTTC. It translates to CASSATETYHYEQYF. The gene calls are TRBV5-1 and TRBJ2-7, with unresolved D. The CDR3 contains 15 residues. V lost 4 bases and J lost 3, with 17 bases in between. Germline values: CDR1 SGHRS, CDR2 YFSETQ.

The chain joins TRBV11-2 to TRBJ1-2, with TRBD1 identical over 10 bases. V was pared by 4 bases and J by 8 bases, with 13 bases of the junction left unmatched. This CDR3 has 16 residues. CDR1 is SGHAT, CDR2 FQNNGV, per germline. The CDR3 loop reads CASSSYSDRGRGGYTF. The CDR3 nucleotides read TGTGCCAGCAGCTCTTATTCAGACAGGGGGCGAGGAGGCTACACCTTC. Filled out from reference TRBV11-2 and TRBJ1-2, the complete variable domain reads EAGVAQSPRYKIIEKRQSVAFWCNPISGHATLYWYQQILGQGPKLLIQFQNNGVVDDSQLPKDRFSAERLKGVDSTLKIQPAKLEDSAVYLCASSSYSDRGRGGYTFGSGTRLTVV.

In its sample, this clonotype was seen many times. The chain joins TRBV12-3 or TRBV12-4 to TRBJ1-2; D possibly corresponds to TRBD1 (5 bases). Trimming left V 6 bases short and J 0 bases short, with 11 bases between. The CDR3 is 14 residues long. CDR3 sequence (DNA): TGTGCCAGCAGGGGGACGGTAGCTAACTATGGCTACACCTTC. As protein: CASRGTVANYGYTF.

V gene TRBV28 combines with J gene TRBJ2-5, with TRBD1 as a possible D gene (5 bases). V lost 6 bases to trimming and J lost 9 bases, with 29 bases between them. Germline V lookup: CDR1 MDHEN, CDR2 SYDVKM. The CDR3 has 17 residues. The CDR3: CASSPSLYSVGQGAQYF. CDR3 nucleotide sequence: TGTGCCAGCAGCCCGTCTCTCTATTCGGTGGGCCAAGGGGCCCAGTACTTC.